This TCR beta chain appears in the sequencing data of a study of CD8 T cells in Susac syndrome. Points from the study as a whole: The study conceded that its TCR sequencing and HLA analysis involved relatively few individuals.

CDR3 length: 16 residues. V shed 1 base, J shed 0 bases, and the junction held 5 bases outside the gene matches. Germline V gives CDR1 SQVTM, CDR2 ANQGSEA. Sequencing of TCR beta was carried out in blood CD8+ and CD4+ T cells. The authors negatively isolated CD8+ and CD4+ T cells and FACS-enriched TEMRA cells. It was with random hexamers that roughly 0.5 to 1 ug RNA was reverse transcribed. Amplification of TCR beta CDR3 across 54 Vbeta and 13 Jbeta was performed with immunoSEQ multiplex PCR. TCRdb independently ran MiXCR on the immunoSEQ multiplex PCR reads; one entry per CDR3 protein. The repertoire holds 170,000 or so distinct CDR3 sequences, about 95% seen once, with around 0.15% in the top ten. Comment on this clonotype: Its target is unknown.

This receptor was identified in a human donor with multiple sclerosis. The specimen was CD8+ T cells from PBMCs. The chain is built from TRBV29-1 and TRBJ2-7; 11 bases line up with TRBD2. This CDR3 is CSVEGLTSGSSYEQYF. DNA for the CDR3: TGCAGCGTTGAAGGTTTAACTAGCGGGAGCTCCTACGAGCAGTACTTC.